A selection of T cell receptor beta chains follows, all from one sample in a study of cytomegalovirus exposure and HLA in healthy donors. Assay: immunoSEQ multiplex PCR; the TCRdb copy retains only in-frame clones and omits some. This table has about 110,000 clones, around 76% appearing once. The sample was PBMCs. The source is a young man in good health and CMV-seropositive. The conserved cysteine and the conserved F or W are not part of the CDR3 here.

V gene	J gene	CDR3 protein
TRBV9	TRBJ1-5	ASSAGQGAEGQPQH
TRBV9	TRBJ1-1	ASSVRGSTEAF
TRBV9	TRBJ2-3	ASSVSLADTQY
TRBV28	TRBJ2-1	ASSLWGTGRSYNEQF
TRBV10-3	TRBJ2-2	AISESGQPFANTGELF
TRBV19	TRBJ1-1	ASSSSAGGEAF
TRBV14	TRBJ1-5	ASSQVASSPQH
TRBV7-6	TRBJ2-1	ASSPTTSLGANEQF
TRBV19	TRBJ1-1	ASRIGWTEAF
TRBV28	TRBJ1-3	ASSLGETGNTIY
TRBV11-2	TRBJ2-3	ASSLGTVWGSSTDTQY
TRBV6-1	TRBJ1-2	ASSEGTGGGYT
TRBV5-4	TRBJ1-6	ASSFEDSPLH
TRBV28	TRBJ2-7	ASSFLGQGPYEQY
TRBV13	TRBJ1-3	ASSLPNSGQGNTIY
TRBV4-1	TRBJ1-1	ASSPPALARAF
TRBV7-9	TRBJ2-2	ASSSGTSGNTGELF
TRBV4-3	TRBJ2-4	ASSQEAGLAKNIQY
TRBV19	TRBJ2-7	ASSTGTSGYYEQY
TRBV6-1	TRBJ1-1	ASTLRESEAF
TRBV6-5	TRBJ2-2	ASSIGQGITGELF
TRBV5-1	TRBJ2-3	ASSFGRGGRTDTQY
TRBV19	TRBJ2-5	ASRRTSGDAETQY
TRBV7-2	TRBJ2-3	ASSRGLAGASTDTQY
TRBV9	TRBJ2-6	ASSVASDRGLVGANVLT
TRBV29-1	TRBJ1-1	SVLPGLRNTEAF
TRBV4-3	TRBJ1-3	ASSLKTSRDTIY
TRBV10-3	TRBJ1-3	AISDISSSGNTIY
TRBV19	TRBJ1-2	ASSIDLGTGYGYT
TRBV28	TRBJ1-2	ASSLLDRGEFGYGYT
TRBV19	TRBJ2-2	ASSPVGPGLATNTGELF